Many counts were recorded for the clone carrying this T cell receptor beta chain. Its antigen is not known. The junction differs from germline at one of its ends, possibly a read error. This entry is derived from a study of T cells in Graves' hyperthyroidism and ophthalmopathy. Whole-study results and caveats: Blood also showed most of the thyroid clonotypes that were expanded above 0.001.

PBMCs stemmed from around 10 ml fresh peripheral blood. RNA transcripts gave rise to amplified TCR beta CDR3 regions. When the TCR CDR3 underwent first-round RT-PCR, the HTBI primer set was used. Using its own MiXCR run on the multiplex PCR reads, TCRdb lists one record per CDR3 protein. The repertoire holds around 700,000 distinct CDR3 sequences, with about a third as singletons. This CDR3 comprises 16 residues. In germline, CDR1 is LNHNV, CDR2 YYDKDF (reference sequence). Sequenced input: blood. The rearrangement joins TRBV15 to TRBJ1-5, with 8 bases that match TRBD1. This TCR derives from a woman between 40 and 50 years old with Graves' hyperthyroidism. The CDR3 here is CATSGEVETGVQPQHF. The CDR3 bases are TGTGCCACCAGCGGAGAGGTGGAGACAGGGGTTCAGCCCCAGCATTTT.